The 27 T cell receptor beta chains below were found in one sample sequenced in a study of cytomegalovirus exposure and HLA in healthy donors. 13 Jbeta primers and 60 Vbeta primers were used for the PCR. The table came from immunoSEQ multiplex PCR; TCRdb's copy has only in-frame clones and leaves some out. The table has over 150,000 clones, 80% seen once; the top ten hold roughly 5.9%. The sample was PBMCs. These receptors were taken from a woman in her thirties or forties in good health and CMV-seropositive.

This chain joins TRBV30 and TRBJ2-7; D perhaps matches TRBD2 (6 bases). Germline values: CDR1 GTSNPN, CDR2 SVGIG (reference sequence). Trimming removed 0 bases at V and 4 bases at J, with 10 bases between. The CDR3 extends over 13 amino acids. CDR3 protein: CAWSVSGGYEQYF. The CDR3 nucleotides are TGTGCCTGGAGTGTATCCGGGGGTTACGAGCAGTACTTC.

The rearrangement joins TRBV6-6 to TRBJ2-7; 7 positions agree with TRBD2. The CDR3 has 15 amino acids. V shed 8 bases, J shed 0 bases, and the junction held 10 bases outside the gene matches. Per the germline V gene, CDR1 is MNHNY and CDR2 is SVGAGI (reference sequence). The CDR3 bases are TGTGCCAGCCTAAACGAGGCTAGCGGCTCCTACGAGCAGTACTTC. Translating gives CASLNEASGSYEQYF.

This clone was observed a single time. CDR3 protein: CASTFWDRELEAFF. As DNA, the CDR3 is TGTGCCAGCACGTTTTGGGACAGGGAGCTTGAAGCTTTCTTT. The gene calls are TRBV5-8 and TRBJ1-1; 9 positions match TRBD1. The CDR3 contains 14 residues. After removal of 6 bases from V and 7 bases from J, the junction contained 10 bases not matched to a gene. CDR1 and CDR2 (germline): SGHTS, YDEGEE.

The chain recombines TRBV5-1 with TRBJ1-3, with 7 bases lining up with TRBD1. Trimming removed 0 bases from V and 4 bases from J; junction bases left unmatched: 1. Germline loops: CDR1 SGHRS, CDR2 YFSETQ. The length of the CDR3 is 14 residues. CDR3 nucleotide sequence: TGCGCCAGCAGCTTGGCGGGACAGGGAAACACCATATATTTT. This translates into CASSLAGQGNTIYF.

This clone was picked up a small number of times. This sequence joins TRBV27 and TRBJ1-1; 7 nucleotides align to TRBD1. The CDR3 spans 15 residues. Trimming cost V 4 bases and J 4 bases; bases outside gene matches: 9. The V gene's germline CDR1 is MNHEY and CDR2 SMNVEV (reference sequence). This chain's CDR3 is CASSSKTGMVTEAFF. DNA for the CDR3: TGTGCCAGCAGTTCCAAGACAGGGATGGTCACTGAAGCTTTCTTT.

The genes are TRBV10-3 and TRBJ1-5; 9 bases match TRBD1. V was pared by 4 bases and J by 6 bases, with 4 bases of the junction left unmatched. CDR1 is ENHRY and CDR2 is SYGVKD in the germline V gene. This CDR3 spans 14 amino acids. CDR3 nucleotide sequence: TGTGCCATCAGTGCGTTACAGGGGGCTCAGCCCCAGCATTTT. Its protein product is CAISALQGAQPQHF.

The chain links TRBV11-2 to TRBJ1-4; TRBD1 agrees at 9 bases. Trimming cost V 4 bases and J 8 bases; bases outside gene matches: 8. CDR3 length equals 15 residues. CDR1 and CDR2 from the germline V gene are SGHAT and FQNNGV. The CDR3 DNA follows: TGTGCCAGCAGCTCTAACAGGGGGCGTTGGGAAAAACTGTTTTTT. It specifies CASSSNRGRWEKLFF.

DNA of the CDR3: TGTGCCAGTAGTACCCAAAGGACAGCGTCCTACGAGCAGTACTTC. It codes for CASSTQRTASYEQYF. The chain is built from TRBV19 and TRBJ2-7, with D maybe TRBD1 (6 bases). The CDR3 loop spans 15 amino acids. Germline CDR1 is LNHDA and CDR2 is SQIVND (reference sequence). V lost 4 bases, J lost 1 base, and 14 bases lay in between.

The chain couples TRBV5-4 to TRBJ2-3; D gene unclear. The CDR3 length is 13 residues. Trimming left V 4 bases short and J 3 bases short, with 9 bases between. CDR1 and CDR2 (germline): SGHNT, YYREEE (reference sequence). The DNA for the CDR3 is TGTGCCAGCAGCCTGGCTCCGACAGATACGCAGTATTTT. It codes for CASSLAPTDTQYF.

V is TRBV2 and J is TRBJ2-3; 8 bases map to TRBD1. The CDR3 has 15 residues. The trim removed 6 bases at V and 5 bases at J, leaving 10 bases unmatched. Per germline, CDR1 SNHLY and CDR2 FYNNEI. The DNA for the CDR3 is TGTGCCAGCAGAGGACAGGGTTCTGGGGGAGATACGCAGTATTTT. This gives the protein CASRGQGSGGDTQYF.

The chain employs TRBV27 and TRBJ2-1; 8 nucleotides line up with TRBD1. Trimming cost V 6 bases and J 5 bases; bases outside gene matches: 9. The CDR3 runs to 15 residues. Germline loops: CDR1 MNHEY, CDR2 SMNVEV (reference sequence). The CDR3 DNA reads TGTGCCAGCAGGGCCAGGACAGGGTGGGACAATGAGCAGTTCTTC. This gives the protein CASRARTGWDNEQFF.

The chain recombines TRBV5-1 with TRBJ2-1; D might be TRBD1 (6 bases). Germline assignment: CDR1 SGHRS and CDR2 YFSETQ. The CDR3 spans 15 residues. V was clipped by 4 bases and J by 2 bases, with 13 bases between them. The DNA for the CDR3 is TGCGCCAGCAGCCCTCCACAGGGAACCTACAATGAGCAGTTCTTC. Translating gives CASSPPQGTYNEQFF.

V gene TRBV10-3 combines with J gene TRBJ2-4; the match to TRBD1 covers 7 bases. From germline, CDR1 is ENHRY and CDR2 SYGVKD. The trim removed 6 bases at V and 8 bases at J, leaving 7 bases unmatched. The CDR3 runs to 13 residues. This chain's CDR3 is CAIRSDRADIQYF. The DNA for the CDR3 is TGTGCCATCAGGAGTGACAGGGCTGACATTCAGTACTTC.

The chain combines TRBV4-2 with TRBJ1-2; D remains ambiguous. Looked up from germline, CDR1 is LGHNA and CDR2 is YNFKEQ. V gave up 0 bases and J gave up 4 bases, with 6 bases separating them. The CDR3 has 13 amino acids. CDR3 sequence: CASSQESRYGYTF. In nucleotides, the CDR3 is TGTGCCAGCAGCCAAGAATCTCGCTATGGCTACACCTTC.

The chain has TRBV28 and TRBJ2-7, with D uncertain. Germline values: CDR1 MDHEN, CDR2 SYDVKM. The CDR3 covers 12 residues. The germline V and J ends were trimmed by 5 bases and 4 bases, with 9 bases remaining between them. The CDR3 nucleotides read TGTGCCAGCAGTATAACAAGATACGAGCAGTACTTC. It specifies CASSITRYEQYF.

V gene TRBV6-6 combines with J gene TRBJ1-5; 9 bases line up with TRBD1. CDR3 length equals 13 residues. The V and J ends lost 7 bases and 7 bases, in that order; junction bases with no gene match: 5. Germline V gene lookup returns CDR1 MNHNY and CDR2 SVGAGI (reference sequence). The CDR3, as DNA: TGTGCCAGCACGACAGGGGGGGGACAGCCCCAGCATTTT. This codes for CASTTGGGQPQHF.

The gene calls are TRBV5-4 and TRBJ2-1; D is possibly TRBD1 (5 bases). The CDR3 covers 13 residues. Trimming took off 2 bases at V and 7 bases at J, with 10 bases between the two ends. CDR1 is SGHNT, CDR2 YYREEE, per germline (reference sequence). The CDR3 bases are TGTGCCAGCAGCTTTAAGGGGCGGAATGAGCAGTTCTTC. It codes for CASSFKGRNEQFF. Full variable domain (remainder filled in from reference TRBV5-4 and TRBJ2-1): ETGVTQSPTHLIKTRGQQVTLRCSSQSGHNTVSWYQQALGQGPQFIFQYYREEENGRGNFPPRFSGLQFPNYSSELNVNALELDDSALYLCASSFKGRNEQFFGPGTRLTVL.

The genes are TRBV5-1 and TRBJ2-3; weak D call: TRBD2 (7 bases). Germline V gene data show CDR1 as SGHRS and CDR2 as YFSETQ. The V end was cut by 4 bases, the J end by 0 bases, with 15 bases between. The CDR3 sequence is 16 residues long. Here the CDR3 DNA reads TGCGCCAGCAGCCGGGGGCCTAGCGGTAGCACAGATACGCAGTATTTT. It translates to CASSRGPSGSTDTQYF.

This sequence joins TRBV6-6 and TRBJ2-3, with 7 bases lining up with TRBD1. V shed 6 bases, J shed 1 base, and the junction held 7 bases outside the gene matches. The CDR3 runs 15 residues. The germline gives CDR1 MNHNY, CDR2 SVGAGI (reference sequence). CDR3 DNA sequence: TGTGCCAGCAGGACGACAGGGTTTGGCACAGATACGCAGTATTTT. This encodes CASRTTGFGTDTQYF.

The chain combines TRBV6-1 with TRBJ2-7; 7 nucleotides align to TRBD1. This CDR3 spans 15 amino acids. Germline V lookup: CDR1 MNHNS, CDR2 SASEGT. V shed 5 bases, J shed 7 bases, and the junction held 14 bases outside the gene matches. CDR3 protein: CASSPRQGVQPEQYF. The CDR3 nucleotides are TGTGCCAGCAGTCCCCGACAGGGAGTCCAACCTGAGCAGTACTTC.

This clone was counted between two and nine times. This chain connects TRBV14 to TRBJ2-5; weak D call: TRBD2 (5 bases). The J call is uncertain, as TRBJ2-7 better fits the DNA end. CDR3 size: 14 residues. CDR1 and CDR2 (germline): SGHDN, FVKESK. In DNA form, the CDR3 reads TGTGCCAGCAGCCAATCCACGGGGTCCTACGAGCAGTACTTC. This gives the protein CASSQSTGSYEQYF.

The J gene is TRBJ1-2, the V gene TRBV7-9, with D maybe TRBD1 (5 bases). Looked up from germline, CDR1 is SEHNR and CDR2 is FQNEAQ (reference sequence). V was cut by 4 bases and J by 8 bases, with 29 bases left in between. The CDR3 extends over 18 amino acids. The CDR3 coding sequence is TGTGCCAGCAGCTACCCCCAGGGTCCTCCCGGGCCCCACGAGGGCTACACCTTC. Residues: CASSYPQGPPGPHEGYTF.

CDR3 loop: CASRGTSGNADYEQYF. CDR3 in DNA: TGCGCCAGCAGGGGGACTAGCGGGAACGCTGACTACGAGCAGTACTTC. The chain couples TRBV10-2 to TRBJ2-7, with TRBD2 matching over 13 bases. The CDR3 is 16 amino acids. V trimming: 6 bases; J trimming: 3 bases; junction bases outside the gene matches: 8. Germline CDR1 WSHSY, CDR2 SAAADI.

The chain joins TRBV6-1 to TRBJ2-7; D call uncertain. The CDR3 totals 15 residues. Per germline, CDR1 MNHNS and CDR2 SASEGT. V dropped 0 bases and J dropped 11 bases, with 20 bases sitting between them. Here the CDR3 reads CASSEANSRSGSEYF. CDR3 bases: TGTGCCAGCAGTGAAGCGAATAGCCGCTCCGGAAGCGAGTACTTC.

The rearrangement links TRBV7-6 to TRBJ2-3, with D hard to call. Germline V lookup: CDR1 SGHVS, CDR2 FNYEAQ. The CDR3 has 13 amino acids. Trimming took 3 bases from V and 11 from J, leaving 15 bases between them. In DNA, the CDR3 is TGTGCCAGCAGCTTGTTCCCACAGATAGGGCAGTATTTT. Its protein is CASSLFPQIGQYF.

The count of this clone is one. The chain's CDR3 is CASSLSAGQGSEQYF. The CDR3 DNA reads as TGTGCCAGCAGCCTCTCGGCGGGACAGGGTAGCGAGCAGTACTTC. The chain couples TRBV7-6 to TRBJ2-7; 9 positions match TRBD1. Per germline, CDR1 SGHVS and CDR2 FNYEAQ. The CDR3 is made up of 15 amino acids. V was clipped by 5 bases and J by 6 bases; unmatched bases: 11.

This clone was detected only once. The V call is TRBV25-1, the J call TRBJ2-1; a possible D gene is TRBD1 (6 bases). The CDR3 is 14 residues long. V was pared by 4 bases and J by 7 bases, with 14 bases between. Germline V lookup: CDR1 MGHDK, CDR2 SYGVNS. Here the CDR3 reads CASSGVGAENEQFF. The CDR3 DNA sequence: TGTGCCAGCAGTGGGGTGGGGGCGGAGAATGAGCAGTTCTTC.